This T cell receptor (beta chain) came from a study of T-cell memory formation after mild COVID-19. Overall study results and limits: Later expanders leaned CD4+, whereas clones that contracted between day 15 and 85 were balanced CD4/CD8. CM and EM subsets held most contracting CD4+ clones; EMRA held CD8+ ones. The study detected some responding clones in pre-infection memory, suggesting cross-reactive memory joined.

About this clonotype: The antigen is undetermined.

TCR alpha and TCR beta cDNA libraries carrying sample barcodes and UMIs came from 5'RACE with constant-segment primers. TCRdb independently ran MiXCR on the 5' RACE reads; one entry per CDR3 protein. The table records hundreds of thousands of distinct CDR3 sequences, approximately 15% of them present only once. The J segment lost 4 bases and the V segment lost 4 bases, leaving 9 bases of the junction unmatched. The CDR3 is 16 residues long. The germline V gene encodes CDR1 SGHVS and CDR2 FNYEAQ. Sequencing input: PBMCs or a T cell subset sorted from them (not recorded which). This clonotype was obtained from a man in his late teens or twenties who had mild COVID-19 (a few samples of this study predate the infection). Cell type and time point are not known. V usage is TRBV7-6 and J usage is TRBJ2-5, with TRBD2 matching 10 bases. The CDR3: CASSWEVAGGLETQYF. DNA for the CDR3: TGTGCCAGCAGCTGGGAGGTAGCGGGGGGCCTAGAGACCCAGTACTTC. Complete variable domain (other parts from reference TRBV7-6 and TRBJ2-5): GAGVSQSPRYKVTKRGQDVALRCDPISGHVSLYWYRQALGQGPEFLTYFNYEAQQDKSGLPNDRFSAERPEGSISTLTIQRTEQRDSAMYRCASSWEVAGGLETQYFGPGTRLLVL.